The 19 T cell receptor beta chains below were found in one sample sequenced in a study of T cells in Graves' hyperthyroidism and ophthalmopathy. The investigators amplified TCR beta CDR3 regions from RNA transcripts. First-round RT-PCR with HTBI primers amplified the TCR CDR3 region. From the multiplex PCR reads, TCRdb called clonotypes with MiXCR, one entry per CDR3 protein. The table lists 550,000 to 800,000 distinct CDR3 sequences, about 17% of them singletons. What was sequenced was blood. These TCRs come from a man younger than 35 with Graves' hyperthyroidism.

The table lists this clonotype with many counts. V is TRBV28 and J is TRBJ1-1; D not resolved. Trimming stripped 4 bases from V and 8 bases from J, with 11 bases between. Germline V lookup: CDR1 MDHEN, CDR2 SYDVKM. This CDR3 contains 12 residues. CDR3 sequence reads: CASSSIGSEAFF. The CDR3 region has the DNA TGTGCCAGCAGTTCAATAGGCTCAGAAGCTTTCTTT.

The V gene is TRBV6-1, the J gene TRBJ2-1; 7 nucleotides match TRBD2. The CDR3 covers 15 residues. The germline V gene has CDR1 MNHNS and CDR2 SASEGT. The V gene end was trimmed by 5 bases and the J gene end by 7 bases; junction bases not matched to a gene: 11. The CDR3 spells CASSLLAAPRNEQFF. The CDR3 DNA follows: TGTGCCAGCAGTTTGCTAGCGGCCCCGCGGAATGAGCAGTTCTTC.

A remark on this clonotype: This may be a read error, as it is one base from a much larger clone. CDR3 in amino acids: CASSLRAPRAYEQFF. The CDR3 DNA is TGTGCCAGCAGCTTAAGGGCTCCCCGGGCATACGAGCAGTTCTTC. The chain uses TRBV7-8 and TRBJ2-7; the D is unclear. The DNA end lines up better with TRBJ2-1; the J call may be wrong. Germline CDR1 and CDR2: SGHVS and FQNEAQ. CDR3 length: 15 amino acids.

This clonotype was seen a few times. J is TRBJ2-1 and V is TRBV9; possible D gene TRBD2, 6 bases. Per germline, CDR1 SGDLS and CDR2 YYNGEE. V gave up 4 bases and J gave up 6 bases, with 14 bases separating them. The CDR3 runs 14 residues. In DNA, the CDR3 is TGTGCCAGCAGCATCCTGACCGGGGGCAATGAGCAGTTCTTC. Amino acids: CASSILTGGNEQFF.

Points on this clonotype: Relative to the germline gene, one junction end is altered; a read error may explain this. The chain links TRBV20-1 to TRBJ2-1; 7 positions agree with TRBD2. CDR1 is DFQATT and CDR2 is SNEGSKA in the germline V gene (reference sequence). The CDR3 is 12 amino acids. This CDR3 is CSASAGENGQFF. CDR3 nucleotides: TGCAGTGCTAGTGCGGGAGAGAATGGGCAGTTCTTC.

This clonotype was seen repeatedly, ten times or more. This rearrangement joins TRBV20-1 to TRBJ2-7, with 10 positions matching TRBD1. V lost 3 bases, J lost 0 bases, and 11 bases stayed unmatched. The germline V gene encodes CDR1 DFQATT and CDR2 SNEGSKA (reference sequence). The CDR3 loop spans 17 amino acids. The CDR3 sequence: CSASFDRTGGSSYEQYF. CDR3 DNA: TGCAGTGCTAGTTTCGACCGGACAGGGGGGAGCTCCTACGAGCAGTACTTC.

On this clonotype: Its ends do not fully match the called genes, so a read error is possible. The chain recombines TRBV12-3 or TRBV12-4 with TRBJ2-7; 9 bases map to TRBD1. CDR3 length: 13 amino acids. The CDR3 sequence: CVSSRDRDYEQYF. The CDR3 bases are TGTGTCAGCAGCCGGGACAGGGACTACGAGCAGTACTTC.

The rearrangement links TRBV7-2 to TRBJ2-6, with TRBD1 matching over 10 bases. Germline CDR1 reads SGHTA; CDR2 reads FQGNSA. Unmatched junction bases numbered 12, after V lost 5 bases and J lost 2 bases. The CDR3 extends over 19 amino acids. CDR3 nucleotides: TGTGCCAGCAGCACCGTTTTGGGACAGGGGATAACTGGGGCCAACGTCCTGACTTTC. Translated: CASSTVLGQGITGANVLTF.

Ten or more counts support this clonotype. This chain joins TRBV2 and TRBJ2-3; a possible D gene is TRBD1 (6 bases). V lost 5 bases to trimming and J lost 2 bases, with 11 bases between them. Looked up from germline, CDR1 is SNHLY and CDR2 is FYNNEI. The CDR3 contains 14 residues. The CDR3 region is CASSSDRSTDTQYF. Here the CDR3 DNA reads TGTGCCAGCAGTTCTGACAGGTCCACAGATACGCAGTATTTT.

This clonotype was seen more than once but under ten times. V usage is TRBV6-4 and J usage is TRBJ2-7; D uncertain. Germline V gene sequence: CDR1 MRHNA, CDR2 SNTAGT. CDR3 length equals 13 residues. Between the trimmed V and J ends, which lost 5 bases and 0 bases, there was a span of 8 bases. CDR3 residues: CASSYDASYEQYF. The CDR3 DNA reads TGTGCCAGCAGTTACGACGCCTCCTACGAGCAGTACTTC.

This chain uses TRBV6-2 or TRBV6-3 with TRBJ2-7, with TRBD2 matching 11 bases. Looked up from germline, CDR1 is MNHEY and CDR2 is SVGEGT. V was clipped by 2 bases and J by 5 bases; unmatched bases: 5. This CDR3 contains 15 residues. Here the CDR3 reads CASSYRLAGGNEQYF. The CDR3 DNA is TGTGCCAGCAGTTACCGGCTAGCGGGAGGTAACGAGCAGTACTTC.

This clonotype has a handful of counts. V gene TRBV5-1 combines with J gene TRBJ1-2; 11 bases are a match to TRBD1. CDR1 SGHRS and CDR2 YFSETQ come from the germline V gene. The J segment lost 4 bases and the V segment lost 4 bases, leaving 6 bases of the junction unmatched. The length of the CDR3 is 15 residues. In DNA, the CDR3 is TGCGCCAGCAGCGATCCGGGACAGGGGGGCTATGGCTACACCTTC. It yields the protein CASSDPGQGGYGYTF.

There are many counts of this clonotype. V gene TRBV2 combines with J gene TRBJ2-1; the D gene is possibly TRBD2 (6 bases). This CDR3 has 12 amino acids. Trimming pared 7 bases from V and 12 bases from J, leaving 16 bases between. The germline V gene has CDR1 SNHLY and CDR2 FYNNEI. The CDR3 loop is CASTMGGAGQFF. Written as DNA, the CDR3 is TGTGCCAGCACTATGGGGGGTGCGGGGCAGTTCTTC.

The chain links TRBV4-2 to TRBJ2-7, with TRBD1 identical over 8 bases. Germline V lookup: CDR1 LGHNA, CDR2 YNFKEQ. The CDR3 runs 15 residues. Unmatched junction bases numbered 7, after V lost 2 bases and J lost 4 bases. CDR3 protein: CASSQMGGQGYEQYF. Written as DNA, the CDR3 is TGTGCCAGCAGCCAAATGGGCGGACAGGGTTACGAGCAGTACTTC.

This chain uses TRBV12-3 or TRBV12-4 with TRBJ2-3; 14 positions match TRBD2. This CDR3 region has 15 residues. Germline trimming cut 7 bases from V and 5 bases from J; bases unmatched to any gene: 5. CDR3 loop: CASIEGLAGVDTQYF. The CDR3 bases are TGTGCCAGCATCGAGGGACTAGCGGGAGTAGATACGCAGTATTTT.

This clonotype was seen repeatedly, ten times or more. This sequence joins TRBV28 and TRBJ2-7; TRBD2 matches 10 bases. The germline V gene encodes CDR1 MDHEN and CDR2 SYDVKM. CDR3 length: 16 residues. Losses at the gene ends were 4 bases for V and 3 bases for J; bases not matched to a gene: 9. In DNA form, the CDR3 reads TGTGCCAGCAGTTCATCCTCTAGCGGGAGCGTCTACGAGCAGTACTTC. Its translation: CASSSSSSGSVYEQYF.

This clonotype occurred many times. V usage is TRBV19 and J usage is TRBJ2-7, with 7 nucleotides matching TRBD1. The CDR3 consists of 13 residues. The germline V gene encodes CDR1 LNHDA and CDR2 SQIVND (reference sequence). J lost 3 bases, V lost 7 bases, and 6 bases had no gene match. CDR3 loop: CASTDRDYYEQYF. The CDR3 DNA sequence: TGTGCCAGTACCGACAGGGATTACTACGAGCAGTACTTC.

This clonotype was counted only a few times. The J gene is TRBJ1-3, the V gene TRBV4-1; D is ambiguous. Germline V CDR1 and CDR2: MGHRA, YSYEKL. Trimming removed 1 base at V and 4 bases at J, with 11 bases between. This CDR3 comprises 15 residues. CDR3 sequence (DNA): TGCGCCAGCAGCCAAGGGATCTCTTTAGGAAACACCATATATTTT. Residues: CASSQGISLGNTIYF.

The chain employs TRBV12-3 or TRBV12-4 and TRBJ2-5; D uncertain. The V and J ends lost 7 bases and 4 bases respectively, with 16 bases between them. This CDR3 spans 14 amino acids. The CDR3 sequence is CASTLPMFRETQYF. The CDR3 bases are TGTGCCAGCACCTTACCCATGTTCAGAGAGACCCAGTACTTC.